Listed here are 23 T cell receptor beta chains from one sample, sequenced in a study of T cell responses to AZD1222 COVID-19 vaccine. Data came from immunoSEQ multiplex PCR; TCRdb stores just in-frame clones and leaves some out. The profile shows fewer than 70,000 clones, about 90% of them singletons. The sample in question was peripheral blood, obtained on day 0 of AZD1222 vaccination. The receptors stem from an adult in good health.

This clone was recorded once. Here the CDR3 reads CASSSLQGLGTEAFF. DNA for the CDR3: TGTGCCAGCAGTTCCTTACAGGGTCTCGGCACTGAAGCTTTCTTT. This chain uses TRBV6-5 with TRBJ1-1; D may be TRBD1 (6 bases). The CDR3 extends over 15 amino acids. Per the germline V gene, CDR1 is MNHEY and CDR2 is SVGAGI. Deletions cut 4 bases from V and 4 bases from J, with 16 bases between.

This chain links TRBV3-1 (or the pseudogene TRBV3-2) with TRBJ1-5; D not resolved. The germline gives CDR1 LGHDT, CDR2 YNNKEL (reference sequence). Trimming took off 0 bases at V and 7 bases at J, with 7 bases between the two ends. The CDR3 has 13 amino acids. The CDR3 sequence: CASSQDPRQPQHF. CDR3 DNA: TGTGCCAGCAGCCAAGATCCGAGGCAGCCCCAGCATTTT.

The CDR3 here is CASNSYQETQYF. CDR3 in DNA: TGTGCCAGCAACAGCTACCAAGAGACCCAGTACTTC. This chain connects TRBV2 to TRBJ2-5; no reliable D call. Trimming pared 7 bases from V and 0 bases from J, leaving 6 bases between. The CDR3 contains 12 residues. The germline gives CDR1 SNHLY, CDR2 FYNNEI.

By sample share, this clone is medium-sized. The gene calls are TRBV5-1 and TRBJ2-1; a weak D match, TRBD1 (6 bases). V shed 9 bases and J shed 3 bases, with 22 bases lying between them. The CDR3 loop spans 16 amino acids. Germline V CDR1 and CDR2: SGHRS, YFSETQ. CDR3 sequence reads: CATTLQGEVGYNEQFF. The DNA for the CDR3 is TGCGCCACGACCCTACAGGGAGAAGTGGGCTACAATGAGCAGTTCTTC.

This clone was found once. V and J are TRBV19 and TRBJ2-5, with D perhaps TRBD1 (6 bases). Germline V CDR1 and CDR2: LNHDA, SQIVND (reference sequence). V lost 6 bases and J lost 5, with 13 bases in between. This CDR3 region has 13 residues. The CDR3 DNA follows: TGTGCCAGTAGGCCTACAGGGCTTGAGACCCAGTACTTC. It translates to CASRPTGLETQYF.

This clone has just one count. The CDR3 loop reads CASSESNWNQPQHF. In nucleotides, the CDR3 is TGCGCCAGCAGTGAGTCTAACTGGAATCAGCCCCAGCATTTT. The V call is TRBV10-2, the J call TRBJ1-5; the D is unclear. The CDR3 extends over 14 amino acids. Germline V lookup: CDR1 WSHSY, CDR2 SAAADI. V was trimmed by 0 bases and J by 4 bases, leaving 7 bases between them.

The V and J genes are TRBV7-2 and TRBJ2-2, with a tentative D call TRBD2 (5 bases). The CDR3 extends over 15 amino acids. Trimming took off 3 bases at V and 4 bases at J, with 12 bases between the two ends. Germline CDR1 SGHTA, CDR2 FQGNSA. This CDR3 reads CASSLWRVRTGELFF. CDR3 DNA sequence: TGTGCCAGCAGCTTGTGGCGGGTGCGCACCGGGGAGCTGTTTTTT.

This sequence joins TRBV5-1 and TRBJ1-4; 7 bases agree with TRBD1. Germline loops: CDR1 SGHRS, CDR2 YFSETQ. V trimming: 4 bases; J trimming: 4 bases; junction bases outside the gene matches: 7. This CDR3 contains 15 residues. Here the CDR3 DNA reads TGCGCCAGCAGCGTCGGGACAGCCAATAATGAAAAACTGTTTTTT. Translated: CASSVGTANNEKLFF.

The J gene is TRBJ1-4, the V gene TRBV4-2; the D is unclear. The V and J ends lost 2 bases and 2 bases respectively, with 15 bases between them. Per the germline V gene, CDR1 is LGHNA and CDR2 is YNFKEQ. This CDR3 spans 17 amino acids. CDR3 nucleotide sequence: TGTGCCAGCAGCCAACAAAACGTTAGGTCCACTAATGAAAAACTGTTTTTT. Encoded protein: CASSQQNVRSTNEKLFF.

The chain joins TRBV6-5 to TRBJ1-5; D is uncertain. This CDR3 has 12 residues. Germline V lookup: CDR1 MNHEY, CDR2 SVGAGI. Trimming pared 8 bases from V and 7 bases from J, leaving 12 bases between. The CDR3 spells CASRQVGQPQHF. The CDR3 coding sequence is TGTGCCAGCCGGCAAGTAGGCCAGCCCCAGCATTTT.

The V call is TRBV3-1 (or the pseudogene TRBV3-2), the J call TRBJ2-7; tentatively, D is TRBD2 (6 bases). The CDR3 length is 15 residues. Germline lookup yields CDR1 LGHDT and CDR2 YNNKEL (reference sequence). The germline V and J ends were trimmed by 3 bases and 4 bases, with 16 bases remaining between them. CDR3: CASSHPHGGSYEQYF. CDR3 nucleotides: TGTGCCAGCAGCCACCCCCACGGGGGATCTTACGAGCAGTACTTC.

This sequence joins TRBV19 and TRBJ1-1; D is unresolved. V shed 5 bases and J shed 1 base, with 14 bases lying between them. The CDR3 spans 15 residues. Germline CDR1 and CDR2: LNHDA and SQIVND (reference sequence). The CDR3 loop is CASSFISNQNTEAFF. The CDR3 bases are TGTGCCAGTAGTTTTATAAGCAATCAGAACACTGAAGCTTTCTTT.

In DNA, the CDR3 is TGCGCCAGCAGCTACCTGACCCGTAACTCTGAAGCTTTCTTT. Translated, it gives CASSYLTRNSEAFF. The chain joins TRBV5-1 to TRBJ1-1; D is unclear. The CDR3 covers 14 residues. V was cut by 3 bases and J by 6 bases, with 15 bases left in between. The germline CDR1 and CDR2 sequences are SGHRS and YFSETQ.

The chain joins TRBV7-9 to TRBJ1-1, with D uncertain. The CDR3 length is 13 residues. V lost 2 bases to trimming and J lost 0 bases, with 4 bases between them. Germline V gene lookup returns CDR1 SEHNR and CDR2 FQNEAQ (reference sequence). CDR3 amino acids: CASSLMLNTEAFF. The CDR3 region has the DNA TGTGCCAGCAGCTTAATGTTGAACACTGAAGCTTTCTTT. Supplemented by reference TRBV7-9 and TRBJ1-1, the full variable domain reads DTGVSQNPRHKITKRGQNVTFRCDPISEHNRLYWYRQTLGQGPEFLTYFQNEAQLEKSRLLSDRFSAERPKGSFSTLEIQRTEQGDSAMYLCASSLMLNTEAFFGQGTRLTVV.

The V and J genes are TRBV2 and TRBJ1-1; the D gene is possibly TRBD1 (6 bases). Germline V gene sequence: CDR1 SNHLY, CDR2 FYNNEI. The CDR3 consists of 13 residues. V was clipped by 7 bases and J by 4 bases, with 13 bases between them. The CDR3 loop reads CASKIQGATEAFF. In DNA, the CDR3 is TGTGCCAGCAAGATACAGGGCGCCACTGAAGCTTTCTTT.

CDR3 protein: CASSLKSSGRTDTQYF. The DNA of the CDR3 is TGTGCCAGCAGCTTGAAGTCTAGCGGGCGTACAGATACGCAGTATTTT. The chain employs TRBV5-4 and TRBJ2-3; 8 bases are a match to TRBD2. The CDR3 is 16 amino acids. The junction had 7 bases not matched to a gene; V was cut back by 1 base and J by 3 bases. The germline V gene has CDR1 SGHNT and CDR2 YYREEE (reference sequence).

This clone was detected only once. V is TRBV29-1 and J is TRBJ2-1, with a tentative D call TRBD1 (5 bases). V was shortened by 1 base and J by 12 bases, with 7 bases between the two germline ends. Germline loops: CDR1 SQVTM, CDR2 ANQGSEA. The CDR3 runs to 10 residues. CDR3 sequence: CSVEADRQFF. CDR3 sequence (DNA): TGCAGCGTTGAAGCCGACAGGCAGTTCTTC.

This clone was detected only a few times. The CDR3 DNA reads as TGTGCCAGCACTCCCTGGGGCACGAGAACTGAAGCTTTCTTT. It is translated as CASTPWGTRTEAFF. The rearrangement links TRBV2 to TRBJ1-1, with a possible D match to TRBD1 (5 bases). This CDR3 has 14 residues. V shed 7 bases and J shed 5 bases, with 17 bases lying between them. The germline V gene encodes CDR1 SNHLY and CDR2 FYNNEI. Full variable domain (missing parts from reference TRBV2 and TRBJ1-1): EPEVTQTPSHQVTQMGQEVILRCVPISNHLYFYWYRQILGQKVEFLVSFYNNEISEKSEIFDDQFSVERPDGSNFTLKIRSTKLEDSAMYFCASTPWGTRTEAFFGQGTRLTVV.

The chain is built from TRBV6-1 and TRBJ1-3; weak D call: TRBD1 (5 bases). Looked up from germline, CDR1 is MNHNS and CDR2 is SASEGT. CDR3 length: 15 residues. V lost 1 base and J lost 4, with 11 bases in between. The DNA of the CDR3 is TGTGCCAGCAGTGAAGTGGGCAGGGTAGGAAACACCATATATTTT. It specifies CASSEVGRVGNTIYF.

This clone was found a few times. CDR3 DNA sequence: TGTGCCAGCAGTTTAAGGGGGGAAGGCTACACCTTC. Translated: CASSLRGEGYTF. The rearrangement joins TRBV12-3 or TRBV12-4 to TRBJ1-2, with D maybe TRBD1 (6 bases). The ends were cut back, 2 bases at V and 8 bases at J, with 9 bases in the middle. The CDR3 sequence is 12 residues long.

V usage is TRBV5-8 and J usage is TRBJ1-4; 10 bases fit TRBD1. The CDR3 runs 18 residues. Germline trimming cut 3 bases from V and 0 bases from J; bases unmatched to any gene: 8. Germline CDR1 is SGHTS and CDR2 is YDEGEE. CDR3 coding DNA: TGTGCCAGCAGCTCCCCGGGACAGGGGTTTTCAACTAATGAAAAACTGTTTTTT. This codes for CASSSPGQGFSTNEKLFF. The entire variable domain, with the rest obtained from reference TRBV5-8 and TRBJ1-4, is as follows: EAGVTQSPTHLIKTRGQQATLRCSPISGHTSVYWYQQALGLGLQFLLWYDEGEERNRGNFPPRFSGRQFPNYSSELNVNALELEDSALYLCASSSPGQGFSTNEKLFFGSGTQLSVL.

This chain links TRBV11-2 with TRBJ1-6; no firm D call. V gave up 5 bases and J gave up 6 bases, with 20 bases separating them. The CDR3 is 17 residues long. CDR1 and CDR2 from the germline V gene are SGHAT and FQNNGV. CDR3 region: CASSQRQTLNPNSPLHF. DNA for the CDR3: TGTGCCAGCAGCCAAAGGCAAACCCTCAACCCTAATTCACCCCTCCACTTT.

The rearrangement joins TRBV15 to TRBJ1-5, with no clear D. CDR3 length: 16 residues. The germline V and J ends were trimmed by 1 base and 5 bases, with 15 bases remaining between them. Germline V lookup: CDR1 LNHNV, CDR2 YYDKDF (reference sequence). CDR3 in amino acids: CATSRVPPGGDQPQHF. The CDR3 DNA follows: TGTGCCACCAGCAGAGTTCCGCCAGGTGGGGATCAGCCCCAGCATTTT.